The subject of this entry is one T cell receptor beta chain. The antigen is not known. Sequenced patients had shown CD8+CD57+ cell expansion by flow cytometry. Profiles of TCR beta VDJ and CDR3 were generated from a genomic DNA template. A single record per CDR3 protein comes from TCRdb applying MiXCR to the reads. This table holds 150,000 to 200,000 distinct CDR3 sequences, around 48% found once. This sample was included in a study of CD8+CD57+ T cells in acquired aplastic anemia. Study overall: Quantities of DNA derived from sorted CD4+ and CD8+ cells averaged around 3 ug. Whole-study results and caveats: Patients and controls shared 25 to 35 CD8+ CDR3 sequences, which appeared highly expressed in patients and within their immunodominant clones. Significance was not reached for CD8+ Simpson's diversity between patients and controls.

Trimming took 7 bases from V and 6 from J, leaving 12 bases between them. Germline V CDR1 and CDR2: LNHDA, SQIVND (reference sequence). The CDR3 consists of 12 residues. V usage is TRBV19 and J usage is TRBJ1-1; the D gene is possibly TRBD1 (5 bases). This receptor was identified in a human donor with aplastic anemia. Sequenced material: sorted CD4+, CD8+, or CD8+CD57+ T cells (not recorded which) from PBMCs. Here the CDR3 reads CASKWAGSEAFF. CDR3 nucleotides: TGTGCCAGTAAATGGGCAGGGTCTGAAGCTTTCTTT.